The 10 T cell receptor beta chains presented below share a single source sample, sequenced in a study of T cell responses to AZD1222 COVID-19 vaccine. Clones were read by immunoSEQ multiplex PCR, and TCRdb kept only the in-frame ones, dropping some. Found here are about 130,000 clones, around 90% of them singletons; the top ten hold approximately 2.8%. The sequences come from peripheral blood, collected on day 0 of AZD1222 vaccination. The receptors were gathered from an adult in good health.

The chain links TRBV19 to TRBJ2-1; no clear D. Per germline, CDR1 LNHDA and CDR2 SQIVND (reference sequence). V lost 10 bases to trimming and J lost 6 bases, with 16 bases between them. CDR3 length: 13 amino acids. The CDR3 DNA reads TGTGCCACCACTCGAGAGTTAAGCAATGAGCAGTTCTTC. Translated, it gives CATTRELSNEQFF.

This clone was counted a single time. The gene calls are TRBV10-3 and TRBJ1-1; no clear D gene. CDR1 ENHRY and CDR2 SYGVKD come from the germline V gene. V lost 0 bases and J 1 base, leaving 9 bases between the germline ends. The CDR3 is 15 residues long. For the CDR3, the DNA is TGTGCCATCAGTGAGTCGGCTTACTCGAACACTGAAGCTTTCTTT. Translation: CAISESAYSNTEAFF.

The gene calls are TRBV10-3 and TRBJ1-1; D uncertain. The CDR3 is made up of 13 amino acids. The germline V and J ends were trimmed by 0 bases and 9 bases, with 11 bases remaining between them. Germline CDR1 and CDR2: ENHRY and SYGVKD. CDR3 protein: CAISESTRGKAFF. The CDR3 coding sequence is TGTGCCATCAGTGAGTCAACAAGAGGGAAAGCTTTCTTT.

The chain uses TRBV7-8 and TRBJ1-1; no clear D gene. This CDR3 spans 14 amino acids. Deletions cut 6 bases from V and 0 bases from J, with 11 bases between. CDR1 and CDR2 from the germline V gene are SGHVS and FQNEAQ. Here the CDR3 reads CASRAGGVNTEAFF. The CDR3 DNA reads TGTGCCAGCAGAGCGGGAGGAGTGAACACTGAAGCTTTCTTT.

The chain uses TRBV5-6 and TRBJ2-7, with D hard to call. The V gene's germline CDR1 is SGHDT and CDR2 YYEEEE. The CDR3 is made up of 13 amino acids. V was clipped by 0 bases and J by 3 bases, with 7 bases between them. CDR3 sequence: CASSLGGIYEQYF. CDR3 nucleotide sequence: TGTGCCAGCAGCTTGGGGGGAATCTACGAGCAGTACTTC. The full variable domain, with the rest looked up from reference TRBV5-6 and TRBJ2-7, is DAGVTQSPTHLIKTRGQQVTLRCSPKSGHDTVSWYQQALGQGPQFIFQYYEEEERQRGNFPDRFSGHQFPNYSSELNVNALLLGDSALYLCASSLGGIYEQYFGPGTRLTVT.

The gene calls are TRBV2 and TRBJ1-6; no reliable D call. V lost 7 bases and J 7 bases, leaving 11 bases between the germline ends. CDR1 and CDR2 from the germline V gene are SNHLY and FYNNEI. CDR3 length: 13 residues. CDR3: CASTRETNSPLHF. In DNA, the CDR3 is TGTGCCAGCACCCGGGAAACAAATTCACCCCTCCACTTT.

V usage is TRBV6-5 and J usage is TRBJ1-2; TRBD1 is a possible D gene (6 bases). This CDR3 has 13 amino acids. Germline-derived CDR1 and CDR2 are MNHEY and SVGAGI. The V end lost 8 bases, the J end lost 7 bases, and 17 bases lay between the germline ends. DNA of the CDR3: TGTGCCAGCCAGGGCGGGGGGCCGGTTGGCTACACCTTC. As protein: CASQGGGPVGYTF.

The chain links TRBV7-9 to TRBJ2-1; 10 bases fit TRBD2. V shed 7 bases and J 1 base; nucleotides not matched to a gene: 10. The germline gives CDR1 SEHNR, CDR2 FQNEAQ (reference sequence). The CDR3 covers 17 residues. The CDR3 DNA reads as TGTGCCAGCATTCGATTTCTAGCGGGAGCGTCCTACAATGAGCAGTTCTTC. It specifies CASIRFLAGASYNEQFF.

The chain links TRBV5-8 to TRBJ2-3; no firm D call. V was shortened by 2 bases and J by 0 bases, with 4 bases between the two germline ends. There are 13 residues in the CDR3. CDR1 and CDR2 (germline): SGHTS, YDEGEE. This CDR3 is CASSFGSTDTQYF. CDR3 sequence (DNA): TGTGCCAGCAGCTTCGGGAGCACAGATACGCAGTATTTT. The full variable domain, its missing parts supplied by reference TRBV5-8 and TRBJ2-3, is EAGVTQSPTHLIKTRGQQATLRCSPISGHTSVYWYQQALGLGLQFLLWYDEGEERNRGNFPPRFSGRQFPNYSSELNVNALELEDSALYLCASSFGSTDTQYFGPGTRLTVL.

The V gene is TRBV14, the J gene TRBJ2-1, with a weak D call TRBD2 (5 bases). V was cut by 0 bases and J by 7 bases, with 13 bases left in between. Germline V gene data show CDR1 as SGHDN and CDR2 as FVKESK. The CDR3 runs to 15 residues. CDR3 in DNA: TGTGCCAGCAGCCAAGAACAGACTATTCAGAATGAGCAGTTCTTC. Residues: CASSQEQTIQNEQFF.